This entry lists 21 T cell receptor beta chains sequenced from one sample in a study of CD8+ T cells in alopecia areata. As to treatment: oral pan-JAK inhibitor, 5-10 mg twice daily. Extracted RNA was reverse transcribed into cDNA, the sequencing template. The method was immunoSEQ multiplex PCR; TCRdb's version includes in-frame clones alone and lacks a portion of them. The sample lists 200,000 to 250,000 clones, approximately 72% seen once, with roughly 1.2% in the top ten. Sequences were derived from CD4+ T cells sorted from blood, sampled at approximately week 45, from a patient treated with tofacitinib. The origin of the receptors is a human donor with alopecia areata.

This clone was observed a handful of times. Compared with germline, one end of the junction differs, possibly owing to a read error. J is TRBJ2-5 and V is TRBV6-5; D is ambiguous. This CDR3 is 12 amino acids long. The germline V gene has CDR1 MNHEY and CDR2 SVGAGI. The CDR3 DNA is TGTGCCATCAGTGCCCCCTCGGAGACCCAGTACTTC. Its protein is CAISAPSETQYF.

The V gene is TRBV7-2, the J gene TRBJ1-2, with D perhaps matching TRBD1 (5 bases). This CDR3 has 13 amino acids. Germline CDR1 is SGHTA and CDR2 is FQGNSA. V was cut by 0 bases and J by 8 bases, with 10 bases left in between. In nucleotides, the CDR3 is TGTGCCAGCAGCTTAGCAACGGGGCCCGGCTACACCTTC. It is translated as CASSLATGPGYTF.

The CDR3 reads CASMVIDGYTF. For the CDR3, the DNA is TGTGCCTCGATGGTTATTGATGGCTACACCTTC. This sequence joins TRBV30 and TRBJ1-2; D is unresolved. The germline V gene encodes CDR1 GTSNPN and CDR2 SVGIG (reference sequence). CDR3 length: 11 amino acids. Trimming shortened V by 7 bases and J by 6 bases, and 12 bases separated the two germline ends.

The V call is TRBV7-9, the J call TRBJ2-7; a possible D gene is TRBD1 (5 bases). This CDR3 is 17 amino acids long. The V and J ends lost 1 base and 0 bases respectively, with 16 bases between them. The germline V gene encodes CDR1 SEHNR and CDR2 FQNEAQ (reference sequence). The CDR3 sequence: CASSLGGVAGHSYEQYF. The DNA of the CDR3 is TGTGCCAGCAGCTTAGGTGGAGTAGCAGGGCACTCCTACGAGCAGTACTTC.

In nucleotides, the CDR3 is TGTGCCTGGAGTCCCCCGCGAGGGCGGCAAGCTAACTATGGCTACACCTTC. It yields the protein CAWSPPRGRQANYGYTF. The J gene is TRBJ1-2, the V gene TRBV30; D gene ambiguous. CDR1 and CDR2 from the germline V gene are GTSNPN and SVGIG (reference sequence). V lost 2 bases and J 0 bases, leaving 19 bases between the germline ends. This CDR3 is 17 amino acids long.

Of note for this clone: In the same sample, other DNA sequences code for this CDR3. The V gene is TRBV9, the J gene TRBJ2-7; the D gene is possibly TRBD2 (6 bases). V was cut by 0 bases and J by 7 bases, with 11 bases left in between. The CDR3 sequence is 13 residues long. The V gene's germline CDR1 is SGDLS and CDR2 YYNGEE. The CDR3 here is CASSVGGTGEQYF. The CDR3 bases are TGTGCCAGCAGCGTAGGCGGGACGGGTGAGCAGTACTTC.

CDR3 sequence: CASSRSLGAGELFF. CDR3 nucleotide sequence: TGCGCCAGCAGCCGTTCATTGGGCGCCGGGGAGCTGTTTTTT. The V gene is TRBV5-1, the J gene TRBJ2-2; D ambiguous. The V gene lost 4 bases and the J gene lost 6 bases, with 13 bases spanning the gap. The CDR3 spans 14 residues. The V gene's germline CDR1 is SGHRS and CDR2 YFSETQ.

This chain connects TRBV29-1 to TRBJ2-7; a possible D gene is TRBD1 (5 bases). This CDR3 has 12 residues. From germline, CDR1 is SQVTM and CDR2 ANQGSEA. The ends were cut back, 7 bases at V and 0 bases at J, with 10 bases in the middle. CDR3 nucleotides: TGCAGCGACTTCGACAGCTCCTACGAGCAGTACTTC. This gives the protein CSDFDSSYEQYF.

V is TRBV19 and J is TRBJ1-1; D unclear. Trimming cost V 3 bases and J 1 base, with 9 bases left between them. Germline V CDR1 and CDR2: LNHDA, SQIVND (reference sequence). The CDR3 is 14 amino acids. The CDR3 DNA follows: TGTGCCAGTAGTATCGTGCAGGCGAACACTGAAGCTTTCTTT. Encoded protein: CASSIVQANTEAFF.

This clone was observed a handful of times. V and J are TRBV29-1 and TRBJ1-2, with 7 bases lining up with TRBD1. The CDR3 runs 13 residues. The germline V gene has CDR1 SQVTM and CDR2 ANQGSEA. J lost 8 bases, V lost 1 base, and 7 bases had no gene match. CDR3 bases: TGCAGCGTTGAAGGGGTAGGGGGCCGCGGCTACACCTTC. This translates into CSVEGVGGRGYTF. Drawing the rest from reference TRBV29-1 and TRBJ1-2, the complete variable domain is SAVISQKPSRDICQRGTSLTIQCQVDSQVTMMFWYRQQPGQSLTLIATANQGSEATYESGFVIDKFPISRPNLTFSTLTVSNMSPEDSSIYLCSVEGVGGRGYTFGSGTRLTVV.

The chain combines TRBV25-1 with TRBJ1-1; no firm D call. Germline assignment: CDR1 MGHDK and CDR2 SYGVNS. Deletions cut 7 bases from V and 1 base from J, with 10 bases between. The CDR3 totals 13 residues. CDR3 protein: CASTDRQNTEAFF. DNA of the CDR3: TGTGCCAGCACCGACCGGCAGAACACTGAAGCTTTCTTT.

The chain couples TRBV30 to TRBJ1-2, with a weak D call TRBD1 (5 bases). CDR1 and CDR2 from the germline V gene are GTSNPN and SVGIG (reference sequence). CDR3 length: 15 residues. With 2 bases removed from V and 4 bases from J, the gap between germline ends came to 17 bases. DNA of the CDR3: TGTGCCTGGAGTCCTTCTTCGGGGCACCGCTATGGCTACACCTTC. Protein sequence: CAWSPSSGHRYGYTF. The full variable domain, with the rest looked up from reference TRBV30 and TRBJ1-2, is SQTIHQWPATLVQPVGSPLSLECTVEGTSNPNLYWYRQAAGRGLQLLFYSVGIGQISSEVPQNLSASRPQDRQFILSSKKLLLSDSGFYLCAWSPSSGHRYGYTFGSGTRLTVV.

The chain recombines TRBV2 with TRBJ2-5; unclear D gene. The DNA end favors TRBJ2-7, so the J call may be wrong. Germline CDR1 and CDR2: SNHLY and FYNNEI. There are 13 residues in the CDR3. The CDR3 loop is CASTRQFAYEQYF. In DNA form, the CDR3 reads TGTGCCAGCACCCGGCAGTTTGCCTACGAGCAGTACTTC.

The rearrangement joins TRBV30 to TRBJ2-1; D perhaps matches TRBD2 (6 bases). This CDR3 contains 13 residues. Germline V gene lookup returns CDR1 GTSNPN and CDR2 SVGIG (reference sequence). V lost 0 bases to trimming and J lost 6 bases, with 9 bases between them. CDR3 nucleotides: TGTGCCTGGAGTGTACGGGGAGGCAATGAGCAGTTCTTC. It translates to CAWSVRGGNEQFF.

V and J are TRBV9 and TRBJ2-2; possibly TRBD1 for D (6 bases). The CDR3 totals 17 residues. With 3 bases removed from V and 0 bases from J, the gap between germline ends came to 15 bases. CDR1 and CDR2 (germline): SGDLS, YYNGEE. CDR3 DNA sequence: TGTGCCAGCAGCGCGACAGGATCCCCCGCGAACACCGGGGAGCTGTTTTTT. As protein: CASSATGSPANTGELFF.

With regard to this clone: Other nucleotide sequences from this sample produce the same CDR3. The chain links TRBV15 to TRBJ2-5, with D perhaps TRBD1 or TRBD2 (5 bases each). This CDR3 contains 13 residues. Between the trimmed V and J ends, which lost 3 bases and 2 bases, there was a span of 7 bases. Germline V lookup: CDR1 LNHNV, CDR2 YYDKDF (reference sequence). The CDR3 region is CATSRGPQETQYF. In DNA form, the CDR3 reads TGTGCCACCAGCAGGGGACCACAAGAGACCCAGTACTTC. Full variable domain (rest looked up from reference TRBV15 and TRBJ2-5): DAMVIQNPRYQVTQFGKPVTLSCSQTLNHNVMYWYQQKSSQAPKLLFHYYDKDFNNEADTPDNFQSRRPNTSFCFLDIRSPGLGDTAMYLCATSRGPQETQYFGPGTRLLVL.

The chain carries TRBV9 and TRBJ2-5; TRBD2 is a possible D gene (6 bases). The V end lost 0 bases, the J end lost 4 bases, and 10 bases lay between the germline ends. CDR3 size: 14 residues. Germline V CDR1 and CDR2: SGDLS, YYNGEE. The CDR3 protein is CASSVGGGAETQYF. DNA for the CDR3: TGTGCCAGCAGCGTAGGAGGAGGGGCAGAGACCCAGTACTTC.

On this clone itself: In the same sample, other DNA sequences code for this CDR3. The CDR3 DNA reads TGCGCCAGCAGCCTGACAGGGACTAGCACAGATACGCAGTATTTT. Amino acid sequence: CASSLTGTSTDTQYF. The chain combines TRBV5-1 with TRBJ2-3; weak D call: TRBD1 (7 bases). The CDR3 extends over 15 amino acids. Trimming took 4 bases from V and 0 from J, leaving 12 bases between them. Germline lookup yields CDR1 SGHRS and CDR2 YFSETQ.

The chain has TRBV6-5 and TRBJ1-5; 7 bases align to TRBD1. There are 14 residues in the CDR3. Germline V gene sequence: CDR1 MNHEY, CDR2 SVGAGI. V gave up 6 bases and J gave up 7 bases; unmatched junction bases: 9. The CDR3 DNA reads as TGTGCCAGCAGATCAACAGGGGCCCAGCAGCCCCAGCATTTT. Protein: CASRSTGAQQPQHF.

The V and J genes are TRBV11-2 and TRBJ2-5; the D call may be TRBD1 or TRBD2 (5 bases each). Trimming pared 5 bases from V and 3 bases from J, leaving 16 bases between. From germline, CDR1 is SGHAT and CDR2 FQNNGV. This CDR3 has 15 residues. CDR3 in DNA: TGTGCCAGCAGCGCCTCGTGGGGGAATGAAGAGACCCAGTACTTC. The encoded protein is CASSASWGNEETQYF.

This sequence joins TRBV29-1 and TRBJ1-1; 11 positions agree with TRBD1. Germline CDR1 reads SQVTM; CDR2 reads ANQGSEA. J lost 7 bases, V lost 1 base, and 2 bases had no gene match. The CDR3 consists of 13 residues. As DNA, the CDR3 is TGCAGCGTTGAAGTAGGGACAGGGGGTGAAGCTTTCTTT. Translated: CSVEVGTGGEAFF.